Detailed here is one TCR beta chain. Its antigen is not known. The sample comes from a study of Ad26.COV2.S vaccination and SARS-CoV-2 variants. Study outcomes and limitations: Researchers cautioned that TCR breadth and depth analyses may have underestimated total T cell responses.

Libraries were prepared by immunoSEQ multiplex PCR; TCRdb keeps only in-frame clonotypes and omits some of them. The table includes about 460,000 clones, about 89% detected once. In germline, CDR1 is ENHRY, CDR2 SYGVKD. The CDR3 has 14 amino acids. The J segment lost 3 bases and the V segment lost 4 bases, leaving 3 bases of the junction unmatched. Treatment here: around 19 received Ad26.COV2.S at low or high dose, single or two shots; about five received placebo; per-sample allocation not given. All samples were drawn on day 63, counting from the first vaccine or placebo injection. In Boston, the donor was an adult between 18-55 years of age.

The source of this sequence is a person aged 18 to 65 who received the Ad26.COV2.S COVID-19 vaccine or a placebo. This sequence joins TRBV10-3 and TRBJ2-1; 7 bases are shared with TRBD2. The source material was peripheral blood, sampled in a trial of Ad26.COV2.S vaccine versus placebo. CDR3 coding DNA: TGTGCCATCAGTGCTAGCGGAGTCTACAATGAGCAGTTCTTC. Amino acid sequence: CAISASGVYNEQFF.